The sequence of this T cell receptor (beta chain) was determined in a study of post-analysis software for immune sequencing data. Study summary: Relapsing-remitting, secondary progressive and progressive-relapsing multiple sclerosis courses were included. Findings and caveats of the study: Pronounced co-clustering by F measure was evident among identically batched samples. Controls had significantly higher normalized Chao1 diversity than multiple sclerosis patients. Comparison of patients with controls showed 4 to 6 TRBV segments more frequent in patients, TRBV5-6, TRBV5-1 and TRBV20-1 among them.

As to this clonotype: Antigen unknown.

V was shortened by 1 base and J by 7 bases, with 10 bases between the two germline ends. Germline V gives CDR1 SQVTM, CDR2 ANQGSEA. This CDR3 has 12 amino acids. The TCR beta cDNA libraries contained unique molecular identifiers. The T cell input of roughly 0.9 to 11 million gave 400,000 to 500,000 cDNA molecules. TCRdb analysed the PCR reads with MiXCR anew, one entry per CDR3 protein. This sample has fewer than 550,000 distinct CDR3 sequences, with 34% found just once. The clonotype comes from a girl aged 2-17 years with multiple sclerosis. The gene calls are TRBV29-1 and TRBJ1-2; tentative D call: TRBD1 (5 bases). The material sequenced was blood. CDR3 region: CSVEGTRLGYTF. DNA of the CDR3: TGCAGCGTTGAAGGGACACGGCTTGGCTACACCTTC.